One sample yielded the 23 T cell receptor beta chains listed below, sequenced in a study of CD8 T cells in ankylosing spondylitis. Findings and limits, study-wide: Among TCR beta sequences, a motif of 7 to 9 highly homologous variants appeared characteristic of ankylosing spondylitis blood.

In TCRdb, the 5' RACE reads were re-called with MiXCR into one record per CDR3 protein. The table shows more than 500,000 distinct CDR3 sequences, with roughly 5.3% occurring only once. Their antigens remain unidentified. The sequenced material came from blood, either unsorted or a sorted T cell fraction (not recorded which). The receptors originated from a male donor with ankylosing spondylitis.

In this sample, this clonotype turned up many times. This chain connects TRBV27 to TRBJ1-5; D gene ambiguous. The germline V gene encodes CDR1 MNHEY and CDR2 SMNVEV (reference sequence). V was trimmed by 5 bases and J by 2 bases, leaving 16 bases between them. This CDR3 contains 16 residues. CDR3 residues: CASSPFVGRRNQPQHF. The CDR3 DNA sequence: TGTGCCAGCAGTCCCTTTGTCGGGCGGCGCAATCAGCCCCAGCATTTT.

This rearrangement joins TRBV7-2 to TRBJ2-7; D is perhaps TRBD1 (6 bases). Between the trimmed V and J ends, which lost 3 bases and 3 bases, there was a span of 18 bases. This CDR3 has 16 amino acids. Germline CDR1 and CDR2: SGHTA and FQGNSA. CDR3 coding DNA: TGTGCCAGCAGCTTCCGAATCAGGGGTGATAACTACGAGCAGTACTTC. It yields the protein CASSFRIRGDNYEQYF.

This clonotype was seen at least ten times. This rearrangement joins TRBV20-1 to TRBJ1-5; a possible D gene is TRBD1 (5 bases). The V gene's germline CDR1 is DFQATT and CDR2 SNEGSKA (reference sequence). The CDR3 is 12 residues long. V was shortened by 6 bases and J by 7 bases, with 13 bases between the two germline ends. The CDR3 DNA reads as TGCAGTGCCAGGCGGGGCACCCAGCCCCAGCATTTT. Translating gives CSARRGTQPQHF.

This clonotype came up many times. The rearrangement joins TRBV5-1 to TRBJ1-1; D is unclear. Between the trimmed V and J ends, which lost 2 bases and 0 bases, there was a span of 11 bases. Germline lookup yields CDR1 SGHRS and CDR2 YFSETQ. This CDR3 has 15 amino acids. Here the CDR3 DNA reads TGCGCCAGCAGCTTAACTACTCCACTGAACACTGAAGCTTTCTTT. This gives the protein CASSLTTPLNTEAFF.

The chain links TRBV15 to TRBJ2-7; 7 bases agree with TRBD2. CDR1 and CDR2 from the germline V gene are LNHNV and YYDKDF (reference sequence). J lost 7 bases, V lost 0 bases, and 12 bases had no gene match. This CDR3 contains 16 residues. The CDR3 region is CATSRDWARLAPEQYF. CDR3 DNA: TGTGCCACCAGCAGAGATTGGGCCAGACTAGCCCCAGAGCAGTACTTC.

This clonotype was seen ten or more times. J is TRBJ1-1 and V is TRBV10-2; unclear D gene. This CDR3 has 14 amino acids. V dropped 3 bases and J dropped 5 bases, with 13 bases sitting between them. The V gene's germline CDR1 is WSHSY and CDR2 SAAADI. DNA of the CDR3: TGCGCCAGCAGTGACCCCAGAAGAGGGACTGAAGCTTTCTTT. Translated, it gives CASSDPRRGTEAFF.

In this sample, this clonotype turned up many times. CDR3 in DNA: TGTGCCAGCAGCTTAAGGGACAGGGCGTACTACGAGCAGTACTTC. Encoded protein: CASSLRDRAYYEQYF. The J gene is TRBJ2-7, the V gene TRBV7-2; 9 bases map to TRBD1. The CDR3 runs to 15 residues. V shed 2 bases, J shed 3 bases, and the junction held 5 bases outside the gene matches. CDR1 SGHTA and CDR2 FQGNSA come from the germline V gene. Full variable domain (missing parts from reference TRBV7-2 and TRBJ2-7): GAGVSQSPSNKVTEKGKDVELRCDPISGHTALYWYRQSLGQGLEFLIYFQGNSAPDKSGLPSDRFSAERTGGSVSTLTIQRTQQEDSAVYLCASSLRDRAYYEQYFGPGTRLTVT.

This clonotype came up many times. The chain employs TRBV29-1 and TRBJ2-2; D remains ambiguous. CDR3 length: 12 amino acids. Trimming removed 5 bases from V and 7 bases from J, with 11 bases in between. The V gene's germline CDR1 is SQVTM and CDR2 ANQGSEA. CDR3 sequence reads: CSVSSSVGELFF. The DNA for the CDR3 is TGCAGCGTTTCCAGTTCGGTCGGGGAGCTGTTTTTT.

This chain uses TRBV15 with TRBJ2-1, with unresolved D. CDR1 is LNHNV, CDR2 YYDKDF, per germline (reference sequence). The germline V and J ends were trimmed by 0 bases and 0 bases, with 18 bases remaining between them. The CDR3 contains 19 residues. The CDR3 DNA sequence: TGTGCCACCAGCAGAGATTTGTATCGGGTCGTCAGCTCCTACAATGAGCAGTTCTTC. This sequence encodes CATSRDLYRVVSSYNEQFF.

This clonotype was seen at least ten times. CDR3 sequence reads: CASSGYWNTEAFF. For the CDR3, the DNA is TGTGCCAGCAGTGGGTACTGGAACACTGAAGCTTTCTTT. V is TRBV7-2 and J is TRBJ1-1; D is unresolved. The length of the CDR3 is 13 residues. Germline V CDR1 and CDR2: SGHTA, FQGNSA. Trimming took off 6 bases at V and 1 base at J, with 9 bases between the two ends.

This clonotype appeared a few times. The chain has TRBV20-1 and TRBJ2-3; 7 bases map to TRBD2. The ends lost 1 base at V and 5 bases at J; junction bases unmatched: 6. Germline V gives CDR1 DFQATT, CDR2 SNEGSKA (reference sequence). The CDR3 extends over 14 amino acids. The CDR3: CSARGGGGGDTQYF. The DNA of the CDR3 is TGCAGTGCTAGAGGGGGCGGGGGAGGAGATACGCAGTATTTT.

There are many counts of this clonotype. This rearrangement joins TRBV5-1 to TRBJ1-2; D not certain. This CDR3 is built from 12 residues. From germline, CDR1 is SGHRS and CDR2 YFSETQ. With 2 bases removed from V and 7 bases from J, the gap between germline ends came to 9 bases. The CDR3 loop reads CASSFGSLGYTF. CDR3 nucleotides: TGCGCCAGCAGCTTTGGCAGTCTTGGCTACACCTTC. The full variable domain, with the rest looked up from reference TRBV5-1 and TRBJ1-2, is KAGVTQTPRYLIKTRGQQVTLSCSPISGHRSVSWYQQTPGQGLQFLFEYFSETQRNKGNFPGRFSGRQFSNSRSEMNVSTLELGDSALYLCASSFGSLGYTFGSGTRLTVV.

In its sample, this clonotype was seen many times. The chain couples TRBV27 to TRBJ2-7; possible D gene TRBD1, 6 bases. The CDR3 runs to 13 residues. V lost 6 bases to trimming and J lost 2 bases, with 11 bases between them. The germline CDR1 and CDR2 sequences are MNHEY and SMNVEV (reference sequence). The CDR3 coding sequence is TGTGCCAGCAGGGACAGAATCACCTACGAGCAGTACTTC. As protein: CASRDRITYEQYF.

This clonotype was detected ten times or more. The rearrangement joins TRBV5-1 to TRBJ2-2; TRBD1 agrees at 10 bases. The CDR3 covers 15 residues. V shed 2 bases and J 5 bases; nucleotides not matched to a gene: 3. The germline CDR1 and CDR2 sequences are SGHRS and YFSETQ. CDR3 amino acids: CASSFDRGPTGELFF. The CDR3 DNA follows: TGCGCCAGCAGCTTCGACAGGGGGCCAACCGGGGAGCTGTTTTTT.

To note about this clonotype: Given a much more abundant clone one base away, this may be a read error. CDR3 region: CASSRGLAGGGDGDTQYF. In DNA form, the CDR3 reads TGTGCCAGCTCCCGGGGACTAGCGGGGGGCGGCGACGGAGATACGCAGTATTTT. The J gene is TRBJ2-3, the V gene TRBV6-4, with TRBD2 identical over 15 bases. V was clipped by 8 bases and J by 5 bases; unmatched bases: 14. Germline CDR1 and CDR2: MRHNA and SNTAGT. The CDR3 sequence is 18 residues long.

This clonotype came up a few times. This chain links TRBV6-5 with TRBJ1-4; D remains ambiguous. The V end lost 3 bases, the J end lost 5 bases, and 10 bases lay between the germline ends. Germline-derived CDR1 and CDR2 are MNHEY and SVGAGI. CDR3 length equals 14 residues. DNA for the CDR3: TGTGCCAGCAGTTATTACAACGGGAATGAAAAACTGTTTTTT. Protein: CASSYYNGNEKLFF.

This clonotype was recorded at least ten times. This sequence joins TRBV12-3 or TRBV12-4 and TRBJ1-2; D may be TRBD1 (5 bases). V lost 7 bases to trimming and J lost 2 bases, with 11 bases between them. CDR3 length equals 13 residues. The CDR3 loop is CASTPWGNYGYTF. CDR3 bases: TGTGCCAGCACCCCCTGGGGGAACTATGGCTACACCTTC.

In its sample, this clonotype was seen many times. The chain couples TRBV4-1 to TRBJ1-2, with 7 nucleotides matching TRBD1. V gave up 2 bases and J gave up 5 bases; unmatched junction bases: 14. The germline gives CDR1 MGHRA, CDR2 YSYEKL. The CDR3 runs to 17 residues. The CDR3 reads CASSQPDRPDPRYGYTF. The CDR3 DNA follows: TGCGCCAGCAGCCAACCGGACAGGCCCGATCCCCGATATGGCTACACCTTC.

This clonotype was counted many times. J is TRBJ2-2 and V is TRBV10-3, with D perhaps matching TRBD1 (5 bases). This CDR3 is 13 amino acids long. Germline lookup yields CDR1 ENHRY and CDR2 SYGVKD. Trimming pared 8 bases from V and 4 bases from J, leaving 11 bases between. This CDR3 is CAIGKGITGELFF. CDR3 nucleotide sequence: TGTGCCATCGGAAAGGGGATCACCGGGGAGCTGTTTTTT.

This clonotype was counted at least ten times. This chain joins TRBV12-3 or TRBV12-4 and TRBJ1-2; no clear D. V was trimmed by 5 bases and J by 1 base, leaving 8 bases between them. CDR3 length: 13 residues. The CDR3 bases are TGTGCCAGCAGTACCGGGAATAACTATGGCTACACCTTC. Its translation: CASSTGNNYGYTF.

The chain couples TRBV19 to TRBJ1-5; D is ambiguous. Germline CDR1 is LNHDA and CDR2 is SQIVND (reference sequence). The CDR3 is 14 residues long. The ends were cut back, 0 bases at V and 9 bases at J, with 12 bases in the middle. The CDR3 sequence: CASSIDLSGWPQHF. The CDR3 nucleotides read TGTGCCAGTAGTATAGATCTATCGGGGTGGCCCCAGCATTTT.

This clonotype was observed a handful of times. V usage is TRBV5-1 and J usage is TRBJ2-1, with D hard to call. In germline, CDR1 is SGHRS, CDR2 YFSETQ. The CDR3 runs 12 residues. The CDR3 spells CVTGTKYNEQFF. CDR3 in DNA: TGCGTCACCGGAACCAAATACAATGAGCAGTTCTTC.

This clonotype occurred many times. The genes are TRBV20-1 and TRBJ1-6, with 7 bases that match TRBD1. The V segment lost 5 bases and the J segment 7 bases; nucleotides outside the gene matches: 8. CDR3 length: 14 amino acids. Looked up from germline, CDR1 is DFQATT and CDR2 is SNEGSKA (reference sequence). DNA for the CDR3: TGCAGTGCTTCCTTCGGGACAGTCAATTCACCCCTCCACTTT. Its protein product is CSASFGTVNSPLHF.